This T cell receptor beta chain was obtained from a study of blood T cell repertoires in COVID-19. Trimming pared 5 bases from V and 1 base from J, leaving 14 bases between. CDR1 and CDR2 from the germline V gene are KGHSH and LQKENI. The CDR3 runs to 16 residues. Libraries were prepared by immunoSEQ multiplex PCR; TCRdb keeps only in-frame clonotypes and omits some of them. The sample lists about 410,000 clones; 90% were seen once. Which cohort a participant joined came from the clinical history participants gave. Source material: PBMCs or T cells enriched from blood (not recorded which). The receptor's source is a man between 18 and 29 years old who had recovered from COVID-19. The V and J genes are TRBV18 and TRBJ1-4; no reliable D call. The CDR3: CASSTRAWRTNEKLFF. The CDR3 DNA is TGTGCCAGCTCAACTAGGGCGTGGAGAACTAATGAAAAACTGTTTTTT.